A single sample is the source of the 9 T cell receptor beta chains below, sequenced in a study of siplizumab effects on memory and regulatory T cells. Profiling relied on immunoSEQ multiplex PCR, and the TCRdb table lists in-frame clones only, not all of them. The table includes around 95,000 clones, around 90% detected once. The sequencing input was CD4+ T cells sorted from blood. The receptor set was obtained from a human donor in good health.

V gene TRBV6-1 combines with J gene TRBJ1-1; D not certain. CDR1 and CDR2 (germline): MNHNS, SASEGT. The V and J ends lost 8 bases and 1 base respectively, with 11 bases between them. This CDR3 spans 13 amino acids. The CDR3: CASGPQPNTEAFF. Here the CDR3 DNA reads TGTGCCAGCGGCCCTCAACCGAACACTGAAGCTTTCTTT.

V and J are TRBV28 and TRBJ2-5; D unresolved. Germline CDR1 is MDHEN and CDR2 is SYDVKM. This CDR3 contains 13 residues. V shed 1 base and J shed 4 bases, with 7 bases lying between them. CDR3 nucleotide sequence: TGTGCCAGCAGTTTATCCGGGTTAGAGACCCAGTACTTC. It yields the protein CASSLSGLETQYF.

The V and J genes are TRBV5-1 and TRBJ2-1; perhaps TRBD2 as D (6 bases). Trimming took 1 base from V and 8 from J, leaving 16 bases between them. Germline V CDR1 and CDR2: SGHRS, YFSETQ. This CDR3 contains 15 residues. The CDR3 region is CASSLRPRAGDEQFF. The CDR3 nucleotides are TGCGCCAGCAGCTTGAGGCCTCGAGCGGGCGATGAGCAGTTCTTC. Drawing the rest from reference TRBV5-1 and TRBJ2-1, the complete variable domain is KAGVTQTPRYLIKTRGQQVTLSCSPISGHRSVSWYQQTPGQGLQFLFEYFSETQRNKGNFPGRFSGRQFSNSRSEMNVSTLELGDSALYLCASSLRPRAGDEQFFGPGTRLTVL.

The chain recombines TRBV28 with TRBJ2-2; 11 bases are a match to TRBD1. The germline gives CDR1 MDHEN, CDR2 SYDVKM. This CDR3 has 15 residues. Germline trimming cut 3 bases from V and 7 bases from J; bases unmatched to any gene: 4. This chain's CDR3 is CASSLDRGLIGELFF. Written as DNA, the CDR3 is TGTGCCAGCAGTTTGGACAGGGGGCTGATCGGGGAGCTGTTTTTT.

The CDR3 spells CASSQDLLLDGGTYYGYTF. DNA of the CDR3: TGCGCCAGCAGCCAAGATCTGTTGCTAGACGGGGGAACCTACTATGGCTACACCTTC. The chain recombines TRBV4-1 with TRBJ1-2, with D possibly TRBD1 on 5 matching bases. Between the trimmed V and J ends, which lost 0 bases and 3 bases, there was a span of 23 bases. Germline V CDR1 and CDR2: MGHRA, YSYEKL. This CDR3 has 19 amino acids.

This chain connects TRBV29-1 to TRBJ2-7, with a weak D call TRBD1 (6 bases). The V gene's germline CDR1 is SQVTM and CDR2 ANQGSEA. This CDR3 contains 14 residues. The V end was cut by 6 bases, the J end by 4 bases, with 19 bases between. CDR3 DNA sequence: TGCAGCGTGGAGCAGCCAGGGGCGGTATACGAGCAGTACTTC. This codes for CSVEQPGAVYEQYF.

As DNA, the CDR3 is TGTGCCAGCAGCCAAGACCTGGGGACAGACAACCTCTTTGCTGAAGCTTTCTTT. It codes for CASSQDLGTDNLFAEAFF. The chain uses TRBV4-2 and TRBJ1-1; 7 bases line up with TRBD1. The CDR3 runs 18 residues. CDR1 and CDR2 from the germline V gene are LGHNA and YNFKEQ. V was pared by 0 bases and J by 6 bases, with 16 bases of the junction left unmatched.

The genes are TRBV5-1 and TRBJ2-3; 12 positions match TRBD2. With 0 bases clipped from V and 4 bases from J, the junction kept 3 bases outside the gene matches. The germline gives CDR1 SGHRS, CDR2 YFSETQ. This CDR3 is 16 amino acids long. The CDR3 nucleotides are TGCGCCAGCAGCTTGGTACTAGCGGGGGGCGCAGATACGCAGTATTTT. Translated, it gives CASSLVLAGGADTQYF.

The chain links TRBV4-2 to TRBJ2-1; 7 nucleotides match TRBD1. V shed 2 bases and J 9 bases; nucleotides not matched to a gene: 10. Germline CDR1 and CDR2: LGHNA and YNFKEQ. The CDR3 extends over 15 amino acids. The CDR3 DNA reads as TGTGCCAGCAGCCAACCCCAGGGGACAGTCCCTGAGCAGTTCTTC. This sequence encodes CASSQPQGTVPEQFF.